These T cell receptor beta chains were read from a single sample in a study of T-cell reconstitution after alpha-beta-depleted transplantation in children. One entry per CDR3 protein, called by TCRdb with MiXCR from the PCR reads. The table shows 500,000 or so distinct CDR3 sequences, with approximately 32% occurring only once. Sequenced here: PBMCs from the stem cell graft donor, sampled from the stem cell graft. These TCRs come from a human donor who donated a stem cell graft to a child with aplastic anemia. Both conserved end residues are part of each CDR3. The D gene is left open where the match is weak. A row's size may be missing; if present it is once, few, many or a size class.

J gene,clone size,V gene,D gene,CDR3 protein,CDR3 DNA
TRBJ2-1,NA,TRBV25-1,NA,CASSEYKQFF,TGTGCCAGCAGTGAGTATAAGCAGTTCTTC
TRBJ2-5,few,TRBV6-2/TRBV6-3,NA,CASKDAPYQETQYF,TGTGCCAGCAAGGACGCGCCGTACCAAGAGACCCAGTACTTC
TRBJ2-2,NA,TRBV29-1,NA,CSVVVGTIRDATGELFF,TGCAGCGTTGTGGTGGGCACCATCCGCGATGCCACCGGGGAGCTGTTTTTT
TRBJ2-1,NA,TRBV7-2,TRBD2,CASSLAVAGGSYNEQFF,TGTGCCAGCAGCTTAGCGGTCGCGGGAGGGTCCTACAATGAGCAGTTCTTC
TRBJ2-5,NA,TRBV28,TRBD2,CASSPMTSGRHQETQYF,TGTGCCAGCAGTCCTATGACTAGCGGGAGGCACCAAGAGACCCAGTACTTC
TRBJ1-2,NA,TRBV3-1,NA,CASSLPPPNYGYTF,TGTGCCAGCAGCCTACCGCCTCCAAACTATGGCTACACCTTC
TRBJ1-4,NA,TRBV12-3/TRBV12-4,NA,CASRASRDNEKLFF,TGTGCCAGCAGAGCGTCCCGAGATAATGAAAAACTGTTTTTT
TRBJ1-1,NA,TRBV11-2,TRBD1,CASSTYRGQSEAFF,TGTGCCAGCAGCACATACAGGGGGCAATCTGAAGCTTTCTTT
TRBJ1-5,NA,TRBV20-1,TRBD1,CSARDSHLQTGGYSNQPQHF,TGCAGTGCTAGAGATTCCCACCTTCAGACAGGGGGATATAGCAATCAGCCCCAGCATTTT
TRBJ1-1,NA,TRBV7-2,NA,CASSLGYNWGGTEAFF,TGTGCCAGCAGCTTAGGATACAACTGGGGGGGTACTGAAGCTTTCTTT
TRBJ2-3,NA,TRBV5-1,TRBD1,CASKFGQGADTQYF,TGCGCCAGCAAGTTTGGTCAGGGGGCAGATACGCAGTATTTT
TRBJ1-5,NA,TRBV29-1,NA,CSVSGDSNQPQHF,TGCAGCGTTTCTGGAGACAGCAATCAGCCCCAGCATTTT
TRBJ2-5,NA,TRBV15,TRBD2,CATSRVSGMGETQYF,TGTGCCACCAGCAGGGTTAGCGGGATGGGGGAGACCCAGTACTTC
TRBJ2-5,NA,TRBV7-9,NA,CASSLFGETQYF,TGTGCCAGCAGCTTATTTGGGGAGACCCAGTACTTC
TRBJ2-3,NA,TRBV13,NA,CASTLWSSVGARADTQYF,TGTGCCAGCACCTTATGGTCTAGCGTTGGAGCAAGGGCAGATACGCAGTATTTT
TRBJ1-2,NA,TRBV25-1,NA,CASSGSWWTDDYGYTF,TGTGCCAGCAGTGGGTCCTGGTGGACAGATGATTATGGCTACACCTTC
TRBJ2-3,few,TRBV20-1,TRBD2,CSARAERESTDTQYF,TGCAGTGCTAGAGCCGAGCGGGAGAGCACAGATACGCAGTATTTT
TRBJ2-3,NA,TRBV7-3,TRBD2,CASGLAGGPADTQYF,TGTGCCAGCGGGTTAGCGGGAGGGCCGGCAGATACGCAGTATTTT
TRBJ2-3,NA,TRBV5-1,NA,CASSLARGLSTDTQYF,TGCGCCAGCAGCTTGGCTCGGGGTCTAAGCACAGATACGCAGTATTTT
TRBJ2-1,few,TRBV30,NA,CAWATYEQFF,TGTGCCTGGGCGACCTATGAGCAGTTCTTC
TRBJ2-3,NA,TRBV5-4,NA,CASSARGRTTDTQYF,TGTGCCAGCAGCGCCCGGGGGCGGACCACAGATACGCAGTATTTT
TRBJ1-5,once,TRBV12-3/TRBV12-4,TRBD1,CASSLWDRGNQPQHF,TGTGCCAGCAGTTTATGGGACAGAGGCAATCAGCCCCAGCATTTT
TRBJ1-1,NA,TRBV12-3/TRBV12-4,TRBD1,CASRPSRGLNTEAFF,TGTGCCAGCAGACCCTCTAGGGGGCTAAACACTGAAGCTTTCTTT
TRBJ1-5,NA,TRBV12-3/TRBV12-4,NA,CASSLGASHQPQHF,TGTGCCAGCAGTTTAGGGGCCTCACATCAGCCCCAGCATTTT
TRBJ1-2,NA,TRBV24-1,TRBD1,CATSDLTGNGYTF,TGTGCCACCAGTGACCTGACAGGGAATGGCTACACCTTC
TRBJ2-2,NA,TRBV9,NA,CASSDPTDRNTGELFF,TGTGCCAGCAGCGACCCGACGGATAGGAACACCGGGGAGCTGTTTTTT
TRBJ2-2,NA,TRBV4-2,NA,CASSQGGGGGHSRGGGGELFF,TGTGCCAGCAGCCAAGGCGGGGGTGGGGGGCATTCCAGAGGAGGTGGCGGGGAGCTGTTTTTT
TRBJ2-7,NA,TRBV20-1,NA,CSARPGGPKNKQYF,TGCAGTGCTAGGCCCGGGGGGCCGAAGAACAAGCAGTACTTC
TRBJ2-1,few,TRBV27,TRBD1,CASSLLPGQGGHNEQFF,TGTGCCAGCAGTTTACTTCCGGGACAGGGGGGGCACAATGAGCAGTTCTTC
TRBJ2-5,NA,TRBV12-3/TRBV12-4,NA,CASSFVGLEETQYF,TGTGCCAGCAGTTTTGTGGGGTTGGAAGAGACCCAGTACTTC
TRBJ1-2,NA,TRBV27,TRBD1,CASRLAGGYYGYTF,TGTGCCAGCAGGCTGGCAGGGGGGTACTATGGCTACACCTTC
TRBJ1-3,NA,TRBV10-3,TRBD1,CAISPGQGYGNTIYF,TGTGCCATCAGCCCCGGACAGGGGTATGGAAACACCATATATTTT
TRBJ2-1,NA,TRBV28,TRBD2,CASSFKTSGNYNEQFF,TGTGCCAGCAGTTTTAAAACTAGCGGTAACTACAATGAGCAGTTCTTC
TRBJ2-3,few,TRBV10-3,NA,CAISEGTPDTQYF,TGTGCCATCAGTGAGGGGACCCCAGATACGCAGTATTTT
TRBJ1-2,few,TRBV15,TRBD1,CATSRERLTGPHGYTF,TGTGCCACCAGCAGAGAGCGACTGACAGGGCCTCATGGCTACACCTTC
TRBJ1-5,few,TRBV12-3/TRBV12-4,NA,CASSLPRGNQPQHF,TGTGCCAGCAGTTTGCCCCGTGGCAATCAGCCCCAGCATTTT
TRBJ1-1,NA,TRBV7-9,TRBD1,CASSPTGGGITEAFF,TGTGCCAGCAGCCCCACAGGGGGCGGGATCACTGAAGCTTTCTTT
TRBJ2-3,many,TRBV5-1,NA,CASSLGQDTDTQYF,TGCGCCAGCAGCTTGGGACAGGACACAGATACGCAGTATTTT
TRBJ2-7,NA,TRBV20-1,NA,CSALKPNSYEQYF,TGCAGTGCCCTGAAGCCCAACTCCTACGAGCAGTACTTC